These 27 T cell receptor beta chains came from one sample sequenced in a study of T cells in Graves' hyperthyroidism and ophthalmopathy. Authors of the study amplified TCR beta CDR3 regions from RNA transcripts. First-round RT-PCR targeting the TCR CDR3 was performed with the HTBI primer set. TCRdb independently ran MiXCR on the multiplex PCR reads; one entry per CDR3 protein. The sample lists approximately 640,000 distinct CDR3 sequences; roughly 17% were seen once. The sequenced material came from blood. Every receptor here comes from a man between 50 and 59 years old with Graves' hyperthyroidism.

In its sample, this clonotype was seen many times. V gene TRBV11-1 combines with J gene TRBJ2-7, with 8 bases fitting TRBD1. This CDR3 comprises 16 residues. Trimming cost V 5 bases and J 2 bases; bases outside gene matches: 11. Germline lookup yields CDR1 SGHAT and CDR2 FQDESV (reference sequence). The CDR3 sequence is CASSPIRQGFPYEQYF. The CDR3 DNA is TGTGCCAGCAGCCCTATACGACAGGGGTTTCCCTACGAGCAGTACTTC.

The chain joins TRBV7-9 to TRBJ1-1; unclear D gene. CDR1 SEHNR and CDR2 FQNEAQ come from the germline V gene (reference sequence). Trimming removed 0 bases from V and 1 base from J, with 9 bases in between. The CDR3 sequence is 15 residues long. In DNA, the CDR3 is TGTGCCAGCAGCTTAGCAAGGTCCAGGAACACTGAAGCTTTCTTT. It codes for CASSLARSRNTEAFF.

The chain uses TRBV10-3 and TRBJ2-3; maybe TRBD2 (5 bases). The ends were cut back, 7 bases at V and 5 bases at J, with 13 bases in the middle. The CDR3 is 13 amino acids. The germline gives CDR1 ENHRY, CDR2 SYGVKD. In DNA, the CDR3 is TGTGCCATCAATTTTGACGCGGGAGATACGCAGTATTTT. This translates into CAINFDAGDTQYF.

This clonotype was counted only a few times. The CDR3 sequence is CASSYLREEKLFF. CDR3 nucleotides: TGTGCCAGCAGTTATTTGAGGGAGGAAAAACTGTTTTTT. The chain is built from TRBV6-2 or TRBV6-3 and TRBJ1-4; D call uncertain. The germline V gene encodes CDR1 MNHEY and CDR2 SVGEGT. The CDR3 is 13 residues long. V lost 3 bases, J lost 8 bases, and 10 bases lay in between.

The chain recombines TRBV3-1 with TRBJ2-3; D is undetermined. V lost 5 bases and J lost 1, with 10 bases in between. The CDR3 contains 14 residues. Germline CDR1 is LGHDT and CDR2 is YNNKEL (reference sequence). The CDR3 loop is CASSFNRGTDTQYF. Here the CDR3 DNA reads TGTGCCAGCAGCTTTAACCGGGGCACAGATACGCAGTATTTT.

This sequence joins TRBV30 and TRBJ1-6; weak D call: TRBD1 (6 bases). From germline, CDR1 is GTSNPN and CDR2 SVGIG (reference sequence). The CDR3 extends over 15 amino acids. With 3 bases removed from V and 7 bases from J, the gap between germline ends came to 16 bases. CDR3 protein: CAWRTPDRNNSPLHF. The CDR3 coding sequence is TGTGCCTGGAGAACCCCCGACAGGAACAATTCACCCCTCCACTTT. Full variable domain (remainder filled in from reference TRBV30 and TRBJ1-6): SQTIHQWPATLVQPVGSPLSLECTVEGTSNPNLYWYRQAAGRGLQLLFYSVGIGQISSEVPQNLSASRPQDRQFILSSKKLLLSDSGFYLCAWRTPDRNNSPLHFGNGTRLTVT.

The sample holds a few counts of this clonotype. CDR3 sequence (DNA): TGTGCCAGCAGTTTAATCGGCGCTTCCTATGGCTACACCTTC. This codes for CASSLIGASYGYTF. V usage is TRBV28 and J usage is TRBJ1-2; D ambiguous. Per the germline V gene, CDR1 is MDHEN and CDR2 is SYDVKM. The CDR3 runs to 14 residues. Between the trimmed V and J ends, which lost 2 bases and 4 bases, there was a span of 11 bases.

The sample holds many counts of this clonotype. The gene calls are TRBV16 and TRBJ1-5, with 10 bases identical to TRBD1. Germline V gene data show CDR1 as KGHSY and CDR2 as FQNENV. The V and J ends lost 1 base and 3 bases, in that order; junction bases with no gene match: 9. CDR3 length: 18 residues. CDR3 loop: CASSQFAPGQGDNQPQHF. In DNA, the CDR3 is TGTGCCAGCAGCCAATTTGCTCCAGGACAGGGGGACAATCAGCCCCAGCATTTT.

This clonotype was found many times. This sequence joins TRBV6-1 and TRBJ1-2; 7 nucleotides align to TRBD1. The CDR3 covers 16 residues. The germline CDR1 and CDR2 sequences are MNHNS and SASEGT. V lost 5 bases, J lost 0 bases, and 9 bases stayed unmatched. CDR3 sequence: CASSSVDRPTNYGYTF. The CDR3 DNA reads as TGTGCCAGCAGTTCTGTGGACAGGCCTACTAACTATGGCTACACCTTC.

In this sample, this clonotype turned up a few times. The chain employs TRBV6-2 or TRBV6-3 and TRBJ1-5; D gene unclear. The CDR3 loop spans 14 amino acids. Trimming removed 2 bases from V and 0 bases from J, with 5 bases in between. Germline V gene data show CDR1 as MNHEY and CDR2 as SVGEGT. The CDR3 DNA is TGTGCCAGCAGTTACATAGGTAGCAATCAGCCCCAGCATTTT. Translating it yields CASSYIGSNQPQHF.

The rearrangement links TRBV6-1 to TRBJ1-1; D is uncertain. The ends were cut back, 7 bases at V and 0 bases at J, with 12 bases in the middle. The CDR3 totals 14 residues. Germline assignment: CDR1 MNHNS and CDR2 SASEGT. CDR3 sequence reads: CASIPRRLNTEAFF. The CDR3 bases are TGTGCCAGCATCCCACGGAGATTGAACACTGAAGCTTTCTTT.

This clonotype was counted ten times or more. The J gene is TRBJ2-5, the V gene TRBV7-3; D is perhaps TRBD2 (6 bases). V lost 4 bases and J 4 bases, leaving 10 bases between the germline ends. Germline CDR1 and CDR2: SGHTA and FQGTGA. The CDR3 consists of 13 residues. The CDR3 DNA reads as TGTGCCAGCAGCTCACAAGCGGGAGAGACCCAGTACTTC. It encodes CASSSQAGETQYF.

At least ten counts were recorded for this clonotype. V usage is TRBV11-2 and J usage is TRBJ2-7; 7 bases match TRBD2. CDR3 length: 16 amino acids. J lost 0 bases, V lost 0 bases, and 5 bases had no gene match. CDR1 is SGHAT and CDR2 is FQNNGV in the germline V gene. The CDR3 loop reads CASSLDPLAASYEQYF. In DNA form, the CDR3 reads TGTGCCAGCAGCTTAGATCCGCTAGCGGCCTCCTACGAGCAGTACTTC.

This clonotype was seen ten or more times. The V call is TRBV12-3 or TRBV12-4, the J call TRBJ2-2; D gene ambiguous. The CDR3 has 11 amino acids. V was pared by 7 bases and J by 5 bases, with 5 bases between. Here the CDR3 reads CASTATGELFF. CDR3 nucleotides: TGTGCCAGCACTGCAACCGGGGAGCTGTTTTTT.

Of note for this clonotype: A much larger clone sits a single nucleotide away, making a read error possible. The V call is TRBV6-9, the J call TRBJ1-2, with 9 nucleotides matching TRBD1. The germline CDR1 and CDR2 sequences are MNHGY and SVAAGI. The CDR3 is made up of 15 amino acids. The CDR3 loop is CASSAVGTGTYRYTF. The CDR3 nucleotides read TGTGCCAGCAGCGCCGTGGGGACAGGGACCTATCGCTACACCTTC.

At least ten counts were recorded for this clonotype. The J gene is TRBJ2-7, the V gene TRBV9; TRBD1 aligns across 9 bases. The CDR3 runs to 15 residues. Germline V gene sequence: CDR1 SGDLS, CDR2 YYNGEE. V lost 0 bases to trimming and J lost 3 bases; unmatched junction nucleotides: 4. CDR3 DNA: TGTGCCAGCAGCGTAGAGGGGACAGGGTTCTACGAGCAGTACTTC. Protein: CASSVEGTGFYEQYF.

This clonotype was detected ten times or more. The genes are TRBV12-3 or TRBV12-4 and TRBJ2-7; 10 bases map to TRBD2. The CDR3 runs to 14 residues. V was pared by 6 bases and J by 2 bases, with 4 bases of the junction left unmatched. As DNA, the CDR3 is TGTGCCAGCAGCAAACTAGCGGGGACCTACGAGCAGTACTTC. Its protein product is CASSKLAGTYEQYF.

The chain recombines TRBV6-2 or TRBV6-3 with TRBJ2-5, with D unclear. Germline V gives CDR1 MNHEY, CDR2 SVGEGT. Trimming took 5 bases from V and 1 from J, leaving 11 bases between them. There are 14 residues in the CDR3. In nucleotides, the CDR3 is TGTGCCAGCAGTCCCGGGTCCACCCAAGAGACCCAGTACTTC. Translating gives CASSPGSTQETQYF.

This clonotype was counted at least ten times. The V call is TRBV6-6, the J call TRBJ1-1, with TRBD1 matching 7 bases. Germline assignment: CDR1 MNHNY and CDR2 SVGAGI (reference sequence). V was pared by 0 bases and J by 5 bases, with 3 bases of the junction left unmatched. CDR3 size: 14 residues. As DNA, the CDR3 is TGTGCCAGCAGTTACTCGGGGACAGTGACTGAAGCTTTCTTT. Translating gives CASSYSGTVTEAFF.

The chain employs TRBV24-1 and TRBJ2-3; TRBD1 matches at 10 bases. CDR1 KGHDR and CDR2 SFDVKD come from the germline V gene. The CDR3 runs 17 residues. V lost 1 base to trimming and J lost 2 bases; unmatched junction nucleotides: 5. Here the CDR3 DNA reads TGTGCCACCAGTGATTTACAGGGGACAGGGGTCACAGATACGCAGTATTTT. Protein sequence: CATSDLQGTGVTDTQYF.

A few counts support this clonotype. V and J are TRBV20-1 and TRBJ2-1; 11 bases align to TRBD2. The CDR3 loop spans 16 amino acids. Germline V gene lookup returns CDR1 DFQATT and CDR2 SNEGSKA (reference sequence). V dropped 1 base and J dropped 8; count of bases not matched to a gene: 10. CDR3 protein: CSARAGSGRAVDEQFF. The CDR3, as DNA: TGCAGTGCTAGAGCGGGTAGCGGGAGGGCCGTGGATGAGCAGTTCTTC.

The chain combines TRBV6-1 with TRBJ2-7, with TRBD1 identical over 7 bases. Germline CDR1 MNHNS, CDR2 SASEGT. The CDR3 has 14 amino acids. After removal of 6 bases from V and 3 bases from J, the junction contained 8 bases not matched to a gene. The CDR3 sequence: CASSYQRQGYEQYF. The CDR3 bases are TGTGCCAGCAGCTACCAGCGACAGGGCTACGAGCAGTACTTC.

The gene calls are TRBV28 and TRBJ1-1, with D uncertain. The CDR3 contains 11 residues. CDR1 MDHEN and CDR2 SYDVKM come from the germline V gene. Trimming took 6 bases from V and 7 from J, leaving 9 bases between them. The CDR3 protein is CASRHLSEAFF. In DNA form, the CDR3 reads TGTGCCAGCAGACACCTCAGTGAAGCTTTCTTT.

This clonotype was observed many times. This chain links TRBV7-3 with TRBJ2-2; the match to TRBD2 covers 8 bases. The CDR3 length is 14 residues. Germline CDR1 SGHTA, CDR2 FQGTGA. V dropped 4 bases and J dropped 4; count of bases not matched to a gene: 2. CDR3 nucleotide sequence: TGTGCCAGCAGCTCTAGCGGGTTCACCGGGGAGCTGTTTTTT. It encodes CASSSSGFTGELFF. Full variable domain (missing parts from reference TRBV7-3 and TRBJ2-2): GAGVSQTPSNKVTEKGKYVELRCDPISGHTALYWYRQSLGQGPEFLIYFQGTGAADDSGLPNDRFFAVRPEGSVSTLKIQRTERGDSAVYLCASSSSGFTGELFFGEGSRLTVL.

Many counts were recorded for this clonotype. The chain has TRBV7-3 and TRBJ2-3; D is unresolved. Germline CDR1 reads SGHTA; CDR2 reads FQGTGA. The CDR3 runs to 14 residues. V was trimmed by 2 bases and J by 5 bases, leaving 11 bases between them. The CDR3 sequence is CASSLSGGQDTQYF. CDR3 DNA sequence: TGTGCCAGCAGCTTATCGGGCGGCCAAGATACGCAGTATTTT.

The chain combines TRBV6-6 with TRBJ1-4; no firm D call. The CDR3 consists of 14 residues. Germline values: CDR1 MNHNY, CDR2 SVGAGI (reference sequence). V was trimmed by 2 bases and J by 2 bases, leaving 6 bases between them. Here the CDR3 reads CASSYGQTNEKLFF. The CDR3 DNA is TGTGCCAGCAGTTACGGGCAGACTAATGAAAAACTGTTTTTT.

This clonotype has a count of ten or more. The rearrangement links TRBV3-1 to TRBJ1-2; D is perhaps TRBD1 (5 bases). From germline, CDR1 is LGHDT and CDR2 YNNKEL (reference sequence). This CDR3 contains 13 residues. Trimming pared 5 bases from V and 4 bases from J, leaving 11 bases between. CDR3 region: CASSGTVVYGYTF. DNA of the CDR3: TGTGCCAGCAGCGGGACGGTTGTCTATGGCTACACCTTC. Drawing the rest from reference TRBV3-1 and TRBJ1-2, the complete variable domain is DTAVSQTPKYLVTQMGNDKSIKCEQNLGHDTMYWYKQDSKKFLKIMFSYNNKELIINETVPNRFSPKSPDKAHLNLHINSLELGDSAVYFCASSGTVVYGYTFGSGTRLTVV.